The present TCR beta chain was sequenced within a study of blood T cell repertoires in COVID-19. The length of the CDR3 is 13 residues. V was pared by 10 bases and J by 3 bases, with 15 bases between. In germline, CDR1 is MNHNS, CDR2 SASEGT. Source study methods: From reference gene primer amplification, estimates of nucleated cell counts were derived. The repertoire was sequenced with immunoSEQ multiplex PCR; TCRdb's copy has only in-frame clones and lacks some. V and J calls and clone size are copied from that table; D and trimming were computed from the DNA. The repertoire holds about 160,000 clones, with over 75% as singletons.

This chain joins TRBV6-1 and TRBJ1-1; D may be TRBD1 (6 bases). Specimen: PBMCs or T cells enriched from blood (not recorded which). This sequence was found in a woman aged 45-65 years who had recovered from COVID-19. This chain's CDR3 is CAIFLKGDTEAFF. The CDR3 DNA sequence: TGTGCCATTTTCCTAAAGGGGGACACTGAAGCTTTCTTT.